This T cell receptor beta chain appears in the sequencing data of a study of blood T cells in healthy people across ages (dated by TCRdb to between 2015 and 2017). Regarding the study in general: In model experiments, roughly one uniquely barcoded TCR beta cDNA molecule per two T cells was captured by template switching. The donors were split into four age groups: young (average about 15 years), middle-aged (about 40), aged (more than 60) and long-lived (roughly 88). To avoid experimental bias, donors of different ages were distributed randomly across sequencing lanes. Age-related changes in TCR beta repertoire diversity were measured in the study by deep sequencing normalized with unique cDNA molecular identifiers. Two additional independent replicas of 1 million unique cDNA reads from the same blood draw were analyzed for two donors (one aged 18 to 30 and one aged 80 or older). Results and caveats for the whole study, not just this receptor: The percentage of naive T cells measured by flow cytometry correlated strongly with observed TCR beta diversity. Donor CMV infection status was unknown, potentially confounding age-related changes in expanded clonotypes. As age increased, observed TCR beta diversity per million T cells dropped in a roughly linear way, and a significant reduction was already evident by age around 41. Compared with the aged group, more naive CD4+ T cells, fewer expanded clones and increased TCR diversity were shown by the long-lived group, suggesting age selection. Conclusive comparison of naive and antigen-experienced compartments was prevented by the profiling of bulk unsorted PBMCs. Estimates of total diversity based on one million sequenced T cells were considered lower bounds and underestimates.

Libraries were constructed by 5' RACE. Instrument used: Illumina HiSeq 2500. A second PCR of roughly 7 to 11 cycles was performed with a sample-barcoded 5' primer and a J-beta primer mix. Each TCR beta cDNA molecule received a unique molecular identifier from a template-switch 5' adaptor carrying 12 random nucleotides. At least 3 million CDR3-containing paired-end reads were obtained from each sample. All of the RNA was converted into first-strand cDNA using the Mint cDNA synthesis kit, with a TRBC-specific oligonucleotide serving as the primer. Following uracil-DNA glycosylase treatment, all cDNA underwent a first 18-cycle PCR with the universal primers M1SS and BC2_uni_R. The study's processing was this. Normalization of each sample was performed by random selection of 1 million high-quality reads, each carrying a distinct molecular identifier. Reads sharing molecular identifiers were discarded rather than binned into consensus sequences. MiTCR, set to a Q25 quality threshold and the strictest error-elimination algorithm, was used for CDR3 identification, clonotype clustering and error correction. A nonparametric unseen species model with Euler transformation was used to estimate lower-bound total TCR beta diversity. Through fastp at Q25 and MiXCR, TCRdb rebuilt clones from the public reads, retaining in-frame beta chains. Each CDR3 protein gets just one entry, which takes the most common genes and DNA from the rows behind it. The V and J calls follow TCRdb's processing rather than the paper's. The sample yields some 640,000 distinct CDR3 sequences; approximately 30% were counted once. The ten largest clones add up to roughly 14% of the sample.

The germline ends are 22 bases apart after V is trimmed by 5 bases and J by 2 bases. Looking up the germline V gene yields CDR1 SGHTA and CDR2 FQGNSA. Measured from the cysteine to the phenylalanine, the CDR3 is 17 residues long. Here the CDR3 DNA is all that survives: 51 bases in frame from base 1. Systemically healthy Caucasian individuals from Russia, approximately 39 in total and aged roughly 6 to 95 years, were included as donors. Roughly 10 milliliters of peripheral blood were collected from each donor into EDTA-treated Vacutainer tubes. Ficoll-Paque density-gradient centrifugation was used to isolate PBMCs, with at least 6 million per sample. Trizol reagent was used to extract total RNA from PBMCs, with at least 6 micrograms per sample. The percentages of naive CD45RAhigh/CD27high T cells were determined by flow cytometry on a PBMC aliquot from every donor. Regarding this clonotype: Its antigen is still unknown. One base away there is no much larger clone; base qualities are not given.

Sequencing was performed on blood. This receptor chain uses TRBV7-2 and TRBJ2-7; the D segment might be TRBD1 or TRBD2, since each matches 5 bases. This TCR derives from a woman at least 80 years old in good health. At the DNA level, the sequence is TGTGCCAGCAGCCTACCGATTCTGGGACGGATTACCTACGAGCAGTACTTC. It specifies CASSLPILGRITYEQYF. Here the CDR3 is joined to the reference TRBV7-2 and TRBJ2-7 genes, and the full variable domain is: GAGVSQSPSNKVTEKGKDVELRCDPISGHTALYWYRQSLGQGLEFLIYFQGNSAPDKSGLPSDRFSAERTGGSVSTLTIQRTQQEDSAVYLCASSLPILGRITYEQYFGPGTRLTVT.